This T cell receptor (beta chain) was identified during a study of T cells in tumors after PD-1 blockade. Background on the study: Excluded were patients with checkpoint blockade, immunosuppressants, or radiotherapy or other anti-cancer therapy within 4 weeks. Daily vismodegib 150 mg continued in a subset of anti-PD-1-treated patients. Either cemiplimab 350 mg every 2 weeks or pembrolizumab 200 mg every 3 weeks was given.

The germline V gene has CDR1 MNHEY and CDR2 SVGAGI. Trimming shortened V by 2 bases and J by 3 bases, and 8 bases separated the two germline ends. The CDR3 contains 13 residues. To note about this clone: The antigen is not known.

Assay used: immunoSEQ multiplex PCR; TCRdb lists only in-frame clones, some missing. The sample contains 55,000 to 70,000 clones, 80% of which appear only once. General study findings and limits: Some novel exhausted tumor clones appeared in pre-treatment blood, suggesting peripheral recruitment.

The specimen was PBMCs, collected before anti-PD-1 treatment. The clonotype was recovered from a human donor with basal cell carcinoma. The rearrangement uses TRBV6-5 and TRBJ2-7, with D perhaps matching TRBD1 or TRBD2 (5 bases each). The CDR3 here is CASSYRGDYEQYF. The DNA of the CDR3 is TGTGCCAGCAGTTACAGGGGAGACTACGAGCAGTACTTC.